The clone carrying this T cell receptor beta chain was seen once. The V gene end was trimmed by 3 bases and the J gene end by 0 bases; junction bases not matched to a gene: 22. The CDR3 is made up of 23 amino acids. CDR1 SGHRS and CDR2 YFSETQ come from the germline V gene. This record belongs to a study of blood T cell repertoires in COVID-19. Study context: Samples of COVID-19 (acute and convalescent) were obtained from the United States, Italy and Spain. T cells, B-cell-depleted T cells, or PBMCs provided the cDNA or gDNA that served as material.

As handled by the study authors: The assay estimated nucleated cells by amplifying reference gene primers. Clones were sequenced by immunoSEQ multiplex PCR, and TCRdb holds only the in-frame ones, with some missing. D and trimming were read from the DNA, whereas the V and J calls and clone size are those reported in that table. The sample lists roughly 120,000 clones, approximately 85% occurring once. The clonotype originates from a man aged 40-49 years with acute or convalescent COVID-19. Source material: peripheral blood. This sequence joins TRBV5-1 and TRBJ2-6; 9 bases align to TRBD1. As DNA, the CDR3 is TGCGCCAGCAGCTCCAGAACAGGGGGCGTCTTACCCGTAGCGGACTCTGGGGCCAACGTCCTGACTTTC. It is translated as CASSSRTGGVLPVADSGANVLTF.